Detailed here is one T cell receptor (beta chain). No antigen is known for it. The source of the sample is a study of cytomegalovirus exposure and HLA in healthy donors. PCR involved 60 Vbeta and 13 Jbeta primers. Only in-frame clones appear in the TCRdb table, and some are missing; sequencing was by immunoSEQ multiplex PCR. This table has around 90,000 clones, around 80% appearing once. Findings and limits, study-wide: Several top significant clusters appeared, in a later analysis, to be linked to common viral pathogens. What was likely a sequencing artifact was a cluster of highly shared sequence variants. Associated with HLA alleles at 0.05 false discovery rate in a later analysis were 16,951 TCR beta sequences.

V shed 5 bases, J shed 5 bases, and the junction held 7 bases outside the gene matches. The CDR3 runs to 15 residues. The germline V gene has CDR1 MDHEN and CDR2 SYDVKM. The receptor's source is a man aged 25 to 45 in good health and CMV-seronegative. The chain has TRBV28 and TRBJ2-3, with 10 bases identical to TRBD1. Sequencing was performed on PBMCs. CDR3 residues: CASSPPGQGIDTQYF. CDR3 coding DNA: TGTGCCAGCAGTCCTCCGGGACAGGGGATAGATACGCAGTATTTT.